Below, 32 T cell receptor beta chains from the same sample are listed, as sequenced in a study of shared clonotypes between healthy human individuals. The method was immunoSEQ multiplex PCR; TCRdb's version includes in-frame clones alone and lacks a portion of them. Of roughly 2 million clones listed, just under 95% are singletons. CD45RO-negative cells were positively selected for CCR7, leaving out terminally differentiated effector memory CD45RA+ cells. Sequencing was performed on naive CD8+ T cells sorted from blood. Source of these receptors: a young man in good health.

The chain recombines TRBV7-9 with TRBJ1-1; D perhaps matches TRBD1 (5 bases). Per germline, CDR1 SEHNR and CDR2 FQNEAQ (reference sequence). Deletions cut 11 bases from V and 0 bases from J, with 13 bases between. CDR3 length equals 13 residues. The DNA of the CDR3 is TGTGCCGCGTCACAGGACTTGAACACTGAAGCTTTCTTT. This gives the protein CAASQDLNTEAFF.

CDR3 amino acids: CASSFVTGTQLPGDYTF. In DNA, the CDR3 is TGCGCCAGCAGCTTCGTCACCGGGACTCAACTCCCGGGCGACTACACCTTC. The V and J genes are TRBV5-1 and TRBJ1-2, with D tentatively TRBD1 (5 bases). The V gene lost 2 bases and the J gene lost 10 bases, with 27 bases spanning the gap. CDR3 size: 17 residues. Germline loops: CDR1 SGHRS, CDR2 YFSETQ.

The chain has TRBV10-1 and TRBJ1-1; TRBD1 is a possible D gene (6 bases). The CDR3 is made up of 15 amino acids. Trimming left V 3 bases short and J 1 base short, with 12 bases between. Germline CDR1 WNHNN, CDR2 SYGVQD (reference sequence). The CDR3 nucleotides read TGCGCCAGCAGTGAAACAGGGTGGGGGAACACTGAAGCTTTCTTT. This translates into CASSETGWGNTEAFF.

The genes are TRBV10-3 and TRBJ2-1; D may be TRBD1 or TRBD2 (5 bases each). There are 15 residues in the CDR3. Germline V CDR1 and CDR2: ENHRY, SYGVKD. The germline V and J ends were trimmed by 3 bases and 4 bases, with 13 bases remaining between them. The CDR3: CAISEGTAPYNEQFF. As DNA, the CDR3 is TGTGCCATCAGTGAAGGGACGGCCCCGTACAATGAGCAGTTCTTC.

The V call is TRBV2, the J call TRBJ1-5; D gene uncertain. The germline V gene has CDR1 SNHLY and CDR2 FYNNEI. This CDR3 contains 13 residues. V lost 6 bases and J 4 bases, leaving 10 bases between the germline ends. CDR3 in amino acids: CASRKTSNQPQHF. The CDR3 coding sequence is TGTGCCAGCAGAAAAACTAGTAATCAGCCCCAGCATTTT.

The chain has TRBV7-6 and TRBJ2-1; 8 nucleotides match TRBD2. V shed 1 base and J 5 bases; nucleotides not matched to a gene: 10. Germline V CDR1 and CDR2: SGHVS, FNYEAQ. CDR3 length equals 17 residues. This chain's CDR3 is CASSLVSGGALHNEQFF. The CDR3 nucleotides are TGTGCCAGCAGCTTAGTGAGCGGGGGTGCCCTTCACAATGAGCAGTTCTTC.

The chain carries TRBV27 and TRBJ2-5; D may match TRBD1 or TRBD2 (5 bases each). With the DNA end fitting TRBJ2-7 better, the J assignment may be wrong. The CDR3 consists of 14 residues. From germline, CDR1 is MNHEY and CDR2 SMNVEV (reference sequence). CDR3 sequence reads: CASSSGTAPYEQYF. In DNA, the CDR3 is TGTGCCAGCAGCTCCGGGACCGCCCCATACGAGCAGTACTTC.

This sequence joins TRBV4-1 and TRBJ1-2; D is uncertain. Trimming removed 1 base from V and 3 bases from J, with 12 bases in between. This CDR3 has 15 residues. Looked up from germline, CDR1 is MGHRA and CDR2 is YSYEKL. The CDR3 DNA sequence: TGCGCCAGCAGCCAAGTCGAGCTCTCCTACTATGGCTACACCTTC. The encoded protein is CASSQVELSYYGYTF.

The rearrangement links TRBV7-9 to TRBJ2-2; the match to TRBD1 covers 9 bases. V dropped 4 bases and J dropped 6; count of bases not matched to a gene: 3. This CDR3 has 14 residues. Germline V CDR1 and CDR2: SEHNR, FQNEAQ (reference sequence). The CDR3 DNA reads TGTGCCAGCAGCTATGGACAGGGGTCCGGGGAGCTGTTTTTT. Translating gives CASSYGQGSGELFF.

This sequence joins TRBV6-6 and TRBJ1-1; 7 bases fit TRBD1. Germline CDR1 is MNHNY and CDR2 is SVGAGI (reference sequence). Trimming at V came to 2 bases and at J to 4 bases, leaving 7 bases not matched to a gene. This CDR3 is built from 15 residues. CDR3 protein: CASSYPLQGLTEAFF. The CDR3 coding sequence is TGTGCCAGCAGTTACCCGTTACAGGGGCTCACTGAAGCTTTCTTT.

About this clone itself: Additional DNA sequences in this sample encode the identical CDR3. V gene TRBV9 combines with J gene TRBJ2-7; 8 positions agree with TRBD1. The germline V gene has CDR1 SGDLS and CDR2 YYNGEE. V lost 2 bases to trimming and J lost 3 bases; unmatched junction nucleotides: 1. The CDR3 is 13 amino acids. The CDR3 DNA follows: TGTGCCAGCAGCGTTACAGGGGGCTACGAGCAGTACTTC. Its translation: CASSVTGGYEQYF.

In its sample, this clone was seen once. The chain uses TRBV2 and TRBJ2-1; D ambiguous. V lost 1 base and J 1 base, leaving 2 bases between the germline ends. The CDR3 covers 13 residues. Per germline, CDR1 SNHLY and CDR2 FYNNEI. The chain's CDR3 is CASSEVSYNEQFF. DNA for the CDR3: TGTGCCAGCAGTGAAGTATCCTACAATGAGCAGTTCTTC.

This chain's CDR3 is CASSISVGSRGTQYF. The DNA for the CDR3 is TGTGCCAGTAGTATATCGGTCGGGAGTCGGGGGACCCAGTACTTC. The V and J genes are TRBV19 and TRBJ2-5; D is perhaps TRBD2 (6 bases). Deletions cut 2 bases from V and 7 bases from J, with 17 bases between. CDR1 and CDR2 from the germline V gene are LNHDA and SQIVND (reference sequence). The length of the CDR3 is 15 residues.

The chain recombines TRBV4-1 with TRBJ2-1; TRBD2 agrees at 11 bases. J was trimmed by 7 bases and V by 0 bases; bases with no gene match: 5. In germline, CDR1 is MGHRA, CDR2 YSYEKL. The CDR3 extends over 16 amino acids. In DNA, the CDR3 is TGCGCCAGCAGCCAAGATCCGCTAGCGGGAGGAAATGAGCAGTTCTTC. This codes for CASSQDPLAGGNEQFF.

The chain links TRBV27 to TRBJ2-7; the D gene is possibly TRBD2 (6 bases). Trimming stripped 3 bases from V and 3 bases from J, with 15 bases between. Germline V CDR1 and CDR2: MNHEY, SMNVEV (reference sequence). The CDR3 is made up of 15 amino acids. The chain's CDR3 is CASSLARGIGYEQYF. The CDR3 region has the DNA TGTGCCAGCAGTTTGGCTCGGGGGATTGGCTACGAGCAGTACTTC.

This clone was detected only once. J is TRBJ2-3 and V is TRBV27, with 9 bases that match TRBD1. CDR1 MNHEY and CDR2 SMNVEV come from the germline V gene (reference sequence). CDR3 size: 15 residues. The V gene end was trimmed by 5 bases and the J gene end by 3 bases; junction bases not matched to a gene: 6. CDR3 bases: TGTGCCAGCAGTCCCACAGGGGGCTTAACAGATACGCAGTATTTT. It specifies CASSPTGGLTDTQYF.

This chain connects TRBV6-5 to TRBJ2-7; no clear D gene. The length of the CDR3 is 13 residues. V lost 5 bases, J lost 0 bases, and 8 bases lay in between. The germline gives CDR1 MNHEY, CDR2 SVGAGI. The CDR3 coding sequence is TGTGCCAGCAGTCCACACAGCTCCTACGAGCAGTACTTC. This sequence encodes CASSPHSSYEQYF.

The chain is built from TRBV7-8 and TRBJ2-1; 7 nucleotides align to TRBD2. Losses at the gene ends were 1 base for V and 2 bases for J; bases not matched to a gene: 14. Germline lookup yields CDR1 SGHVS and CDR2 FQNEAQ. The CDR3 runs to 19 residues. The CDR3 DNA sequence: TGTGCCAGCAGCTTAGAAGTCTTCGGGGGGACGCCCGCCTACAATGAGCAGTTCTTC. Residues: CASSLEVFGGTPAYNEQFF.

The chain joins TRBV7-2 to TRBJ2-3, with D perhaps matching TRBD2 (6 bases). The CDR3 length is 16 residues. CDR1 is SGHTA and CDR2 is FQGNSA in the germline V gene. V lost 5 bases and J 3 bases, leaving 18 bases between the germline ends. DNA for the CDR3: TGTGCCAGCAGCCCCTATCTTAGACTAGAGACAGATACGCAGTATTTT. Protein sequence: CASSPYLRLETDTQYF.

This clone has a single count. This chain joins TRBV18 and TRBJ2-2; 9 nucleotides match TRBD1. V lost 3 bases to trimming and J lost 11 bases; unmatched junction nucleotides: 7. The CDR3 has 14 residues. Germline values: CDR1 KGHSH, CDR2 LQKENI. The CDR3 DNA sequence: TGTGCCAGCTCACCCTTACAGGGGGCGCGAGAGCTGTTTTTT. The encoded protein is CASSPLQGARELFF.

The chain joins TRBV29-1 to TRBJ1-3; D unresolved. Germline CDR1 is SQVTM and CDR2 is ANQGSEA. The CDR3 is 14 amino acids. V dropped 2 bases and J dropped 7 bases, with 15 bases sitting between them. CDR3 loop: CSVERAPTRNTIYF. The CDR3 region has the DNA TGCAGCGTTGAAAGAGCCCCTACCCGGAACACCATATATTTT.

With respect to this clone: This same CDR3 is encoded by further DNA sequences in the sample. The gene calls are TRBV6-6 and TRBJ2-7; TRBD1 is a possible D gene (5 bases). The CDR3 length is 11 residues. The V end was cut by 5 bases, the J end by 4 bases, with 6 bases between. Germline V gives CDR1 MNHNY, CDR2 SVGAGI (reference sequence). CDR3 in DNA: TGTGCCAGCAGTGCAGGGTACGAGCAGTACTTC. This sequence encodes CASSAGYEQYF.

The chain carries TRBV6-5 and TRBJ1-6; D gene unclear. The CDR3 is made up of 15 amino acids. In germline, CDR1 is MNHEY, CDR2 SVGAGI. The V and J ends lost 5 bases and 6 bases respectively, with 14 bases between them. DNA of the CDR3: TGTGCCAGCAGTCCGGGGTCCGGGGTTAATTCACCCCTCCACTTT. As protein: CASSPGSGVNSPLHF.

The CDR3 nucleotides read TGTGCCAGCAGCCTGAGGACAGGGCCCTCCTACGAGCAGTACTTC. This translates into CASSLRTGPSYEQYF. This chain joins TRBV7-6 and TRBJ2-7, with 8 bases lining up with TRBD1. V was pared by 5 bases and J by 0 bases, with 6 bases of the junction left unmatched. Germline CDR1 and CDR2: SGHVS and FNYEAQ. The CDR3 runs to 15 residues.

The chain joins TRBV28 to TRBJ2-3, with D possibly being TRBD1 or TRBD2 (6 bases each). Germline V lookup: CDR1 MDHEN, CDR2 SYDVKM. The ends were cut back, 3 bases at V and 2 bases at J, with 18 bases in the middle. The CDR3 contains 17 residues. The CDR3 sequence: CASSLVGGRLVTDTQYF. DNA of the CDR3: TGTGCCAGCAGTTTGGTGGGGGGCCGGCTCGTCACAGATACGCAGTATTTT. The whole variable domain, filled in from reference TRBV28 and TRBJ2-3, reads DVKVTQSSRYLVKRTGEKVFLECVQDMDHENMFWYRQDPGLGLRLIYFSYDVKMKEKGDIPEGYSVSREKKERFSLILESASTNQTSMYLCASSLVGGRLVTDTQYFGPGTRLTVL.

With respect to this clone: The sample carries other DNA sequences with the same CDR3. V and J are TRBV27 and TRBJ1-5; D remains unclear. CDR3 size: 13 residues. V was pared by 0 bases and J by 4 bases, with 4 bases between. CDR1 is MNHEY and CDR2 is SMNVEV in the germline V gene (reference sequence). CDR3 nucleotide sequence: TGTGCCAGCAGTTTATCTTGGAATCAGCCCCAGCATTTT. Amino acids: CASSLSWNQPQHF.

The chain combines TRBV5-4 with TRBJ2-5; 8 bases fit TRBD1. V was clipped by 2 bases and J by 2 bases; unmatched bases: 5. The CDR3 covers 15 residues. In germline, CDR1 is SGHNT, CDR2 YYREEE (reference sequence). As DNA, the CDR3 is TGTGCCAGCAGCTTCCAGGGGGCAGAGCAAGAGACCCAGTACTTC. Translating it yields CASSFQGAEQETQYF.

The chain uses TRBV18 and TRBJ2-7; no clear D gene. Germline V CDR1 and CDR2: KGHSH, LQKENI. The CDR3 loop spans 13 amino acids. V lost 3 bases, J lost 1 base, and 7 bases lay in between. Here the CDR3 DNA reads TGTGCCAGCTCACCTGACGCTTCCTACGAGCAGTACTTC. Its translation is CASSPDASYEQYF.

The genes are TRBV7-9 and TRBJ2-5; 9 bases are shared with TRBD1. With 1 base clipped from V and 3 bases from J, the junction kept 3 bases outside the gene matches. Germline V gene lookup returns CDR1 SEHNR and CDR2 FQNEAQ (reference sequence). This CDR3 has 15 residues. The CDR3 DNA reads as TGTGCCAGCAGCTTAGGAGGGACAGGGAAAGAGACCCAGTACTTC. Encoded protein: CASSLGGTGKETQYF.

The chain has TRBV11-2 and TRBJ1-1; D gene uncertain. The V gene's germline CDR1 is SGHAT and CDR2 FQNNGV. The CDR3 has 12 amino acids. V shed 5 bases and J shed 7 bases, with 11 bases lying between them. CDR3 loop: CASSLMEGEAFF. For the CDR3, the DNA is TGTGCCAGCAGCCTGATGGAGGGTGAAGCTTTCTTT. Supplemented by reference TRBV11-2 and TRBJ1-1, the full variable domain reads EAGVAQSPRYKIIEKRQSVAFWCNPISGHATLYWYQQILGQGPKLLIQFQNNGVVDDSQLPKDRFSAERLKGVDSTLKIQPAKLEDSAVYLCASSLMEGEAFFGQGTRLTVV.

This clone showed up just a few times. V and J are TRBV29-1 and TRBJ1-1; perhaps TRBD1 as D (6 bases). The germline V gene encodes CDR1 SQVTM and CDR2 ANQGSEA. V was pared by 4 bases and J by 0 bases, with 12 bases between. The CDR3 covers 14 residues. The CDR3 spells CSVVGTPMNTEAFF. The CDR3 nucleotides read TGCAGCGTTGTTGGGACACCCATGAACACTGAAGCTTTCTTT.

On this clone: At the DNA level, this CDR3 is encoded by other sequences in the same sample as well. This sequence joins TRBV19 and TRBJ1-2; TRBD1 might be the D (6 bases). The V and J ends lost 5 bases and 4 bases respectively, with 8 bases between them. The V gene's germline CDR1 is LNHDA and CDR2 SQIVND (reference sequence). The CDR3 sequence is 12 residues long. The CDR3: CASSPGAYGYTF. In DNA, the CDR3 is TGTGCCAGTAGTCCGGGGGCCTATGGCTACACCTTC.